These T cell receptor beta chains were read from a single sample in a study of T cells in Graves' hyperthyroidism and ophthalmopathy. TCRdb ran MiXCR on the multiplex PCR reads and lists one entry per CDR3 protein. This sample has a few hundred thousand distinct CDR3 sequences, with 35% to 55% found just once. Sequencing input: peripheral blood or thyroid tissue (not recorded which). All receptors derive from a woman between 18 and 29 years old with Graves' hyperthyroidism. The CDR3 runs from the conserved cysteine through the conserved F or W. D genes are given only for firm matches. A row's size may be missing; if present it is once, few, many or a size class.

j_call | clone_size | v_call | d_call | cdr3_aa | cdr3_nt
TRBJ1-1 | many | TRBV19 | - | CASSSGAFMNTEAFF | TGTGCCAGTAGCTCTGGAGCGTTCATGAACACTGAAGCTTTCTTT
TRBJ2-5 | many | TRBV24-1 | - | CATSDFEETQYF | TGTGCCACCAGTGATTTCGAAGAGACCCAGTACTTC
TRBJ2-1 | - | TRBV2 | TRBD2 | CASRPLAGGGDEQFF | TGTGCCAGCAGACCCCTAGCGGGAGGGGGGGATGAGCAGTTCTTC
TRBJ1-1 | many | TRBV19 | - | CASGGAGRPEAFF | TGTGCCAGTGGGGGTGCAGGGCGGCCTGAAGCTTTCTTT
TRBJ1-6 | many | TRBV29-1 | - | CSTAQGRNSPLHF | TGCAGCACTGCCCAGGGTCGTAATTCACCCCTCCACTTT
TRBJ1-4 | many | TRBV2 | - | CASQDLDEKLFF | TGTGCCAGCCAGGACCTGGATGAAAAACTGTTTTTT
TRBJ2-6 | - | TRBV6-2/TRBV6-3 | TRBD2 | CASSFRRVAGAPGGANVLTF | TGTGCCAGCAGTTTCCGCCGGGTGGCGGGAGCTCCGGGGGGGGCCAACGTCCTGACTTTC
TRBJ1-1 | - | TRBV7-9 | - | CASSLNQLNAEAFF | TGTGCCAGCAGCCTAAACCAATTGAACGCTGAAGCTTTCTTT
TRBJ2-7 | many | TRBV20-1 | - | CSAINRDRSYEQYF | TGCAGTGCGATAAACCGGGACCGCTCCTACGAGCAGTACTTC
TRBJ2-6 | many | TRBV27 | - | CASSLIVGDVLTF | TGTGCCAGCAGTTTGATAGTCGGTGACGTCCTGACTTTC
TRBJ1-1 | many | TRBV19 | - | CASRDHWMNTEAFF | TGTGCCAGTAGGGATCACTGGATGAACACTGAAGCTTTCTTT
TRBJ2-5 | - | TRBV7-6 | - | CASSVRDRDTQYF | TGTGCCAGCAGCGTCCGGGACCGAGATACGCAGTACTTC
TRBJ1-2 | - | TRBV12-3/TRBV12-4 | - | CASTDHGAGGYTF | TGTGCCAGCACCGATCACGGGGCAGGGGGCTACACCTTC
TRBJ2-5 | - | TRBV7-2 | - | CASRDSNTQYF | TGTGCCAGCAGGGACAGCAACACCCAGTACTTC
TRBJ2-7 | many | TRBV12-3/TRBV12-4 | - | CASTEGGLAYEQYF | TGTGCCAGCACCGAAGGGGGGCTCGCCTACGAGCAGTACTTC
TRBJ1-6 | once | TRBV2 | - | CASKPLHF | TGTGCCAGCAAACCCCTCCACTTT
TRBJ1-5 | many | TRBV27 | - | CASSLAAGRNQPQHF | TGTGCCAGCAGTTTAGCGGCAGGGCGCAATCAGCCCCAGCATTTT
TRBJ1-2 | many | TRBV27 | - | CASSTQGWSTGGYTF | TGTGCCAGCAGTACCCAGGGGTGGAGTACCGGTGGCTACACCTTC
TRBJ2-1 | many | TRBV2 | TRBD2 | CASSEGAGDSYNEQFF | TGTGCCAGCAGTGAAGGAGCGGGAGACTCCTACAATGAGCAGTTCTTC
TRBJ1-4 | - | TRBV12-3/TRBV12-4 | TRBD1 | CASSPTLDRVTGKLFF | TGTGCCAGCAGTCCTACCCTGGACAGGGTGACTGGAAAACTGTTTTTT
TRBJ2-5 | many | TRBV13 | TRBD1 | CASSSDRGRGETQYF | TGTGCCAGCAGCTCCGACAGGGGGCGGGGAGAGACCCAGTACTTC
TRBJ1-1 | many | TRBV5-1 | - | CASSGGLKAFF | TGCGCCAGCAGCGGGGGCCTGAAAGCTTTCTTT
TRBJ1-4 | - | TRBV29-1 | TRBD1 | CSAPGQGFTDNEKLFF | TGCAGCGCCCCGGGACAGGGTTTCACAGATAATGAAAAACTGTTTTTT
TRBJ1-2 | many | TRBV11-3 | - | CASSLKFSRGYTF | TGTGCCAGCAGCTTAAAGTTTTCGCGGGGCTACACCTTC
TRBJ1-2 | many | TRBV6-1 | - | CASIGTIFRGYTF | TGTGCCAGCATAGGGACTATTTTTCGTGGCTACACCTTC
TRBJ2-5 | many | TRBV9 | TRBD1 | CASSATGGGETQYF | TGTGCCAGCAGCGCGACAGGGGGTGGGGAGACCCAGTACTTC
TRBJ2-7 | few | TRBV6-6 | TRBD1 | CASSYHPGQNPYEQYF | TGTGCCAGCAGTTACCACCCGGGACAGAACCCCTACGAGCAGTACTTC
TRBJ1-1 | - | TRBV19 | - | CASSMDGRPTEAFF | TGTGCCAGTAGTATGGACGGTCGCCCTACTGAAGCTTTCTTT
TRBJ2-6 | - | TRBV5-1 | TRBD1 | CASSLARDRVSGANVLTF | TGCGCCAGCAGCTTGGCCCGGGACAGGGTCTCTGGGGCCAACGTCCTGACTTTC
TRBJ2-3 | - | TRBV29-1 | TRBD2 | CSVELAGVGRVWPDTQYF | TGCAGCGTTGAACTAGCGGGAGTTGGGAGGGTATGGCCAGATACGCAGTATTTT
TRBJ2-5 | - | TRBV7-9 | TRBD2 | CASSSTSGSFADTQYF | TGTGCCAGCAGCTCGACTAGCGGGAGTTTTGCAGATACGCAGTACTTC
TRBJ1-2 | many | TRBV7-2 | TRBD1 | CASSAGTVINYGYTF | TGTGCCAGCAGCGCCGGGACAGTGATTAACTATGGCTACACCTTC
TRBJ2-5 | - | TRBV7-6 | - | CASSAMGSIKWETQYF | TGTGCCAGCAGCGCTATGGGGTCTATCAAGTGGGAGACCCAGTACTTC
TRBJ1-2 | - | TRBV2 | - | CASSPLGTGGYGYTF | TGTGCCAGCAGTCCCTTAGGGACGGGTGGCTATGGCTACACCTTC
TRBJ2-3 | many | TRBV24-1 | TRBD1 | CATSDLARDRGVDTQYF | TGTGCCACCAGTGATCTGGCCCGGGACAGGGGAGTCGATACGCAGTATTTT
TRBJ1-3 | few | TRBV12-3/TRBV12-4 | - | CASSKPRMGGSMRNTIYF | TGTGCCAGCAGCAAGCCCAGGATGGGCGGTAGTATGAGGAACACCATATATTTT
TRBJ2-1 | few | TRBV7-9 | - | CASSPPRDEQFF | TGTGCCAGCAGCCCCCCCAGAGATGAGCAGTTCTTC
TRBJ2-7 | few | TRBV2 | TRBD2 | CASSEGTGGLEQYF | TGTGCCAGCAGTGAGGGGACGGGGGGACTGGAGCAGTACTTC
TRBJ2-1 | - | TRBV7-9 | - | CASIPVGDGYNEQFF | TGTGCCAGTATACCAGTTGGGGATGGATACAATGAGCAGTTCTTC
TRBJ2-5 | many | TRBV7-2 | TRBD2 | CASSLGLAGEETQYF | TGTGCCAGCAGCTTGGGACTAGCGGGAGAAGAGACCCAGTACTTC
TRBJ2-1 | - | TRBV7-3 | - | CASSQRAEQFF | TGTGCCAGCAGCCAGCGGGCAGAGCAGTTCTTC
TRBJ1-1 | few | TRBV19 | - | CATLDSLNTEAFF | TGTGCCACCTTGGACAGTTTGAACACTGAAGCTTTCTTT
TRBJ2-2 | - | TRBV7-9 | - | CASSPQDKGETGELFF | TGTGCCAGCAGCCCCCAGGACAAGGGGGAGACCGGGGAGCTGTTTTTT
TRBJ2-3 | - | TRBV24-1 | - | CAPVDTQYF | TGTGCCCCCGTGGATACGCAGTATTTT